A single sample is the source of the 20 T cell receptor beta chains below, sequenced in a study of post-analysis software for immune sequencing data. Points from the study as a whole: Patients showed TRBV5-6, TRBV5-1 and TRBV20-1 among four to six TRBV segments more frequent than in controls.

Included in the TCR beta cDNA libraries were unique molecular identifiers. A single record per CDR3 protein comes from TCRdb applying MiXCR to the PCR reads. The sample has 740,000 or so distinct CDR3 sequences; about 50% are singletons. The antigens for these receptors are not known. The sample consisted of blood. The source of these receptors is a girl between 5 and 17 years old with multiple sclerosis.

As for this clonotype: The junction does not match germline at one end; this may be a read error. This sequence joins TRBV7-9 and TRBJ2-7; maybe TRBD1 (5 bases). CDR3 size: 17 residues. CDR1 and CDR2 (germline): SEHNR, FQNEAQ (reference sequence). CDR3 protein: CAGSSVPWTTSSYEQYF. CDR3 DNA: TGTGCCGGCAGCTCAGTTCCCTGGACAACCTCATCCTACGAGCAGTACTTC.

The chain joins TRBV6-5 to TRBJ2-1; the match to TRBD2 covers 8 bases. The CDR3 is 12 amino acids. Germline CDR1 and CDR2: MNHEY and SVGAGI. V was clipped by 8 bases and J by 9 bases; unmatched bases: 6. CDR3 DNA sequence: TGTGCCAGCGGGGGACTAGACGCTGAGCAGTTCTTC. It yields the protein CASGGLDAEQFF.

The chain combines TRBV4-1 with TRBJ2-3; 8 nucleotides match TRBD1. Per germline, CDR1 MGHRA and CDR2 YSYEKL. CDR3 size: 17 residues. The J segment lost 1 base and the V segment lost 0 bases, leaving 6 bases of the junction unmatched. The CDR3 DNA reads as TGCGCCAGCAGCCAAGATAACAGGGGGATCGGCACAGATACGCAGTATTTT. Protein sequence: CASSQDNRGIGTDTQYF.

The J gene is TRBJ2-1, the V gene TRBV5-4; 15 bases line up with TRBD2. The CDR3 is 19 amino acids. Germline V gives CDR1 SGHNT, CDR2 YYREEE (reference sequence). Trimming at V came to 4 bases and at J to 3 bases, leaving 11 bases not matched to a gene. As DNA, the CDR3 is TGTGCCAGCAGCAAACCGGGACTAGCGGGAGGAAGGGGCTACAATGAGCAGTTCTTC. This encodes CASSKPGLAGGRGYNEQFF.

This clonotype was picked up a small number of times. The V call is TRBV6-1, the J call TRBJ2-1, with 9 bases that match TRBD1. The CDR3 sequence is 17 residues long. Germline V CDR1 and CDR2: MNHNS, SASEGT. Trimming cost V 6 bases and J 9 bases; bases outside gene matches: 18. In nucleotides, the CDR3 is TGTGCCAGCAGCGATCCCACTACAGGGGGCCCGACAATTGAGCAGTTCTTC. It yields the protein CASSDPTTGGPTIEQFF.

Only a few counts were recorded for this clonotype. The gene calls are TRBV29-1 and TRBJ1-1; D uncertain. Germline-derived CDR1 and CDR2 are SQVTM and ANQGSEA. This CDR3 comprises 15 residues. V shed 2 bases and J shed 2 bases, with 15 bases lying between them. As DNA, the CDR3 is TGCAGCGTTGAAATCTCGGGAGGGTTAAACACTGAAGCTTTCTTT. As protein: CSVEISGGLNTEAFF.

This clonotype was seen more than once but under ten times. The chain recombines TRBV29-1 with TRBJ2-7, with a possible D match to TRBD2 (6 bases). The germline V and J ends were trimmed by 4 bases and 2 bases, with 12 bases remaining between them. This CDR3 spans 13 amino acids. The germline CDR1 and CDR2 sequences are SQVTM and ANQGSEA. In DNA, the CDR3 is TGCAGCGTTGCGGGACTCCCCCCCTACGAGCAGTACTTC. Translating gives CSVAGLPPYEQYF.

The rearrangement uses TRBV9 and TRBJ2-5; 7 nucleotides match TRBD2. The junction had 19 bases not matched to a gene; V was cut back by 0 bases and J by 5 bases. Germline V CDR1 and CDR2: SGDLS, YYNGEE. The CDR3 length is 19 residues. CDR3 amino acids: CASSVGTFPGRGTKETQYF. CDR3 coding DNA: TGTGCCAGCAGCGTAGGTACCTTTCCGGGGAGGGGCACCAAGGAGACCCAGTACTTC.

The rearrangement links TRBV4-1 to TRBJ2-5; tentative D call: TRBD2 (5 bases). Looked up from germline, CDR1 is MGHRA and CDR2 is YSYEKL. Trimming removed 0 bases from V and 4 bases from J, with 12 bases in between. The CDR3 is made up of 15 amino acids. CDR3 sequence (DNA): TGCGCCAGCAGCCAAGATCAGAGGGAATCAGAGACCCAGTACTTC. Amino acid sequence: CASSQDQRESETQYF.

CDR3 residues: CASSSISGLAGEETQYF. For the CDR3, the DNA is TGTGCCAGCAGCTCCATCAGCGGACTAGCGGGGGAAGAGACCCAGTACTTC. The rearrangement uses TRBV5-6 and TRBJ2-7; TRBD2 matches 13 bases. The better agreement between TRBJ2-5 and the DNA end casts doubt on the J call. CDR3 length: 17 amino acids. Germline values: CDR1 SGHDT, CDR2 YYEEEE.

This chain uses TRBV20-1 with TRBJ2-7; D gene unclear. The V end lost 2 bases, the J end lost 5 bases, and 10 bases lay between the germline ends. This CDR3 comprises 12 residues. CDR1 DFQATT and CDR2 SNEGSKA come from the germline V gene (reference sequence). The CDR3 bases are TGCAGTGCTAGATTGCGAGCTAACGAGCAGTACTTC. Translation gives CSARLRANEQYF.

The sample holds a few counts of this clonotype. This rearrangement joins TRBV18 to TRBJ1-2; 8 nucleotides align to TRBD1. The CDR3 is made up of 14 amino acids. Per the germline V gene, CDR1 is KGHSH and CDR2 is LQKENI. V shed 6 bases, J shed 8 bases, and the junction held 11 bases outside the gene matches. CDR3 loop: CASSPSTGEVGYTF. The CDR3 nucleotides read TGTGCCAGCTCCCCTTCGACAGGGGAGGTCGGCTACACCTTC.

The chain has TRBV20-1 and TRBJ2-5, with a possible D match to TRBD2 (5 bases). There are 12 residues in the CDR3. The V gene lost 2 bases and the J gene lost 5 bases, with 9 bases spanning the gap. The germline CDR1 and CDR2 sequences are DFQATT and SNEGSKA (reference sequence). The CDR3 loop reads CSARRGSETQYF. CDR3 in DNA: TGCAGTGCTAGACGGGGATCGGAGACCCAGTACTTC.

The rearrangement links TRBV10-3 to TRBJ2-7; D possibly uses TRBD1 or TRBD2 (5 bases each). CDR1 and CDR2 (germline): ENHRY, SYGVKD. V was shortened by 7 bases and J by 2 bases, with 12 bases between the two germline ends. The CDR3 has 13 amino acids. The CDR3: CAIKEGDPYEQYF. The CDR3 DNA is TGTGCCATCAAGGAAGGGGACCCCTACGAGCAGTACTTC.

The chain combines TRBV7-9 with TRBJ1-6; 9 bases align to TRBD1. CDR1 and CDR2 from the germline V gene are SEHNR and FQNEAQ (reference sequence). Trimming cost V 5 bases and J 6 bases; bases outside gene matches: 5. This CDR3 comprises 15 residues. Here the CDR3 reads CASSPRQGVNSPLHF. In DNA form, the CDR3 reads TGTGCCAGCAGCCCAAGACAGGGGGTTAATTCACCCCTCCACTTT.

This clonotype was seen a handful of times. The V call is TRBV30, the J call TRBJ1-2, with D perhaps matching TRBD1 (6 bases). V lost 0 bases and J 4 bases, leaving 18 bases between the germline ends. Germline V gives CDR1 GTSNPN, CDR2 SVGIG (reference sequence). The length of the CDR3 is 16 residues. The CDR3 sequence: CAWSVWGRGGGYGYTF. The CDR3 DNA reads as TGTGCCTGGAGTGTATGGGGCAGGGGAGGCGGCTATGGCTACACCTTC.

This clonotype was seen once. The rearrangement joins TRBV5-1 to TRBJ2-7, with 10 bases matching TRBD2. With 4 bases clipped from V and 5 bases from J, the junction kept 12 bases outside the gene matches. CDR3 length equals 16 residues. Germline CDR1 and CDR2: SGHRS and YFSETQ. The CDR3 sequence: CASSPIAGGPPDEQYF. The CDR3 DNA follows: TGCGCCAGCAGCCCGATAGCGGGAGGCCCTCCGGACGAGCAGTACTTC.

The chain joins TRBV7-8 to TRBJ2-7, with 8 bases that match TRBD2. This CDR3 region has 16 residues. Germline assignment: CDR1 SGHVS and CDR2 FQNEAQ. The ends lost 5 bases at V and 0 bases at J; junction bases unmatched: 9. Written as DNA, the CDR3 is TGTGCCAGCAGCCCGAGACTAGCGACGAGCTCCTACGAGCAGTACTTC. This gives the protein CASSPRLATSSYEQYF.

V gene TRBV12-3 or TRBV12-4 combines with J gene TRBJ2-5, with 9 bases matching TRBD1. The last part of the DNA fits TRBJ2-7 better; the J call may be wrong. The CDR3 is 17 residues long. The CDR3 loop reads CASNHQIGTGNGYEQYF. Here the CDR3 DNA reads TGTGCCAGCAACCATCAGATCGGGACAGGGAATGGCTACGAGCAGTACTTC.

The chain joins TRBV20-1 to TRBJ2-1; 12 bases fit TRBD2. Germline values: CDR1 DFQATT, CDR2 SNEGSKA (reference sequence). The CDR3 is 17 residues long. V was pared by 3 bases and J by 9 bases, with 15 bases of the junction left unmatched. CDR3 DNA: TGCAGTGCTAGTCGGCCCTCAACTAGCGGGAGGAGGGGTGAGCAGTTCTTC. Encoded protein: CSASRPSTSGRRGEQFF.